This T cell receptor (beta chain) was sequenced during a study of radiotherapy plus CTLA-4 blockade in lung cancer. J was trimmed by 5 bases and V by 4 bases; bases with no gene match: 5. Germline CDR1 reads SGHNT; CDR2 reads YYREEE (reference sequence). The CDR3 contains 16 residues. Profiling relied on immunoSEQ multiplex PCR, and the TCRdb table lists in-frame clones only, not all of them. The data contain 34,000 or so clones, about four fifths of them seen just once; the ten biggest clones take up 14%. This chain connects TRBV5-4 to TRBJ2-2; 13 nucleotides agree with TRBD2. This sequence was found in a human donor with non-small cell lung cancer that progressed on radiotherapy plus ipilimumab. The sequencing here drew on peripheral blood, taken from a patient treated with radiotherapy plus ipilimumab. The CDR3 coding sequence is TGTGCCAGCAGCCCCGGACTAGCGGGGGTTACCGGGGAGCTGTTTTTT. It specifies CASSPGLAGVTGELFF.